Listed here is a single T cell receptor beta chain. Its antigen has not been determined. Per-base quality was not reported, and no clone a single base away is much larger than it. The sample belongs to a study of cytomegalovirus exposure and HLA in healthy donors (dated by TCRdb to about 2017). Context from the whole study: According to a later analysis, the roughly 130 validation repertoires were produced on the same platform as the 666 repertoires of the first cohort. The study combined high-throughput TCR immunosequencing, statistical association of individual TCRs with disease status, and machine learning to predict cytomegalovirus infection status. In addition to the first cohort of approximately 670 subjects, a separate validation cohort of approximately 110 different subjects was used. The study aimed to test whether cataloging public T cell receptors could reveal signatures of past pathogen exposure.

Trimming costs V 5 bases and J 4 bases, and their ends lie 20 bases apart. Including the terminal cysteine and phenylalanine, the CDR3 comprises 16 residues. Left in the record is the CDR3 DNA by itself, 48 bases read in frame from the first base. CDR1 and CDR2 (SGHAT, FQNNGV) derive from the germline V gene. Libraries were built with the immunoSEQ multiplex PCR assay. In the source study's methods: A statistical classification framework was built to diagnose cytomegalovirus status from the catalog of TCR beta chain sequences. TCRdb obtained this table from immuneACCESS and retained in-frame rearrangements with V and J assigned. These tables miss some clones; where compared with another copy, unresolved V genes account for less than half of the shortfall, and the remainder is unexplained. Clone size and V and J calls were adopted from that table, with D and trimming inferred from the DNA. Across this sample there are some 210,000 clones, with roughly 80% seen only once. The top ten hold around 5.6% of the sample.

Donors formed part of the validation cohort, which comprised 120 subjects and was distinct from the first cohort of some 700 subjects. Points the paper makes about the study in general: A few of the identified cytomegalovirus-associated TCR beta chains were confirmed in vitro to be specific for cytomegalovirus antigens. A total of 164 TCR beta chains were listed by the study as associated with cytomegalovirus. In both the original and validation cohorts, the classifier was reported to diagnose cytomegalovirus status with high specificity and sensitivity. According to the authors, the approach could potentially be generalized to other disease states and immunological phenotypes. Of the cluster scores, 85% to 95% were above 0 in a later analysis, which found that TCRs clustered in the first cohort also tended to co-occur in the 120 validation repertoires. While some public TCRs were present in many individuals, most TCR sequences turned up only very rarely across donors. The validation cohort had no HLA typing available for a later analysis, so co-occurrence within that cohort was assessed over all 130 or so repertoires.

Sequences were obtained from PBMCs. Rearrangement joined TRBV11-2 to TRBJ1-2; perhaps TRBD1 is the D gene, with 6 bases matching. The receptor was isolated from a woman between 18 and 30 years old in good health and CMV-seronegative. Read as DNA, the sequence is TGTGCCAGCAGCCCCTGGGGGGGCTCGTCAATCTATGGCTACACCTTC. Its protein is CASSPWGGSSIYGYTF.